What follows are 8 T cell receptor beta chains derived from one specimen sequenced in a study of blood T cell repertoires in COVID-19. Using immunoSEQ multiplex PCR, the repertoire was profiled, and TCRdb retains in-frame clones only, with some absent. Of some 120,000 clones listed, over 75% are singletons. Sequencing was carried out using peripheral blood. The receptor source for this set is a man aged 60 to 75 with acute or convalescent COVID-19.

V gene TRBV6-5 combines with J gene TRBJ1-3; D perhaps matches TRBD1 (6 bases). Germline CDR1 MNHEY, CDR2 SVGAGI. The CDR3 sequence is 13 residues long. V was trimmed by 6 bases and J by 3 bases, leaving 9 bases between them. CDR3 coding DNA: TGTGCCAGCAGCCCGGACAGTGGAAACACCATATATTTT. Translated: CASSPDSGNTIYF.

The chain uses TRBV19 and TRBJ1-1; the match to TRBD1 covers 7 bases. Germline assignment: CDR1 LNHDA and CDR2 SQIVND (reference sequence). The CDR3 totals 16 residues. The J segment lost 0 bases and the V segment lost 2 bases, leaving 6 bases of the junction unmatched. CDR3 in amino acids: CASSIKGALMNTEAFF. DNA for the CDR3: TGTGCCAGTAGTATAAAGGGGGCTCTCATGAACACTGAAGCTTTCTTT. The variable domain in full, completed from reference TRBV19 and TRBJ1-1, reads DGGITQSPKYLFRKEGQNVTLSCEQNLNHDAMYWYRQDPGQGLRLIYYSQIVNDFQKGDIAEGYSVSREKKESFPLTVTSAQKNPTAFYLCASSIKGALMNTEAFFGQGTRLTVV.

The chain combines TRBV29-1 with TRBJ1-1, with D possibly being TRBD1 (6 bases). This CDR3 has 12 amino acids. The V end was cut by 7 bases, the J end by 1 base, with 10 bases between. CDR1 SQVTM and CDR2 ANQGSEA come from the germline V gene. Here the CDR3 reads CSATGWNTEAFF. The CDR3 DNA is TGCAGCGCCACAGGGTGGAACACTGAAGCTTTCTTT.

This chain uses TRBV18 with TRBJ1-1; D not resolved. Trimming shortened V by 2 bases and J by 8 bases, and 6 bases separated the two germline ends. CDR3 length equals 11 residues. CDR1 is KGHSH and CDR2 is LQKENI in the germline V gene. The CDR3 region has the DNA TGTGCCAGCTCACCAGGGCTAGAAGCTTTCTTT. Protein: CASSPGLEAFF.

The chain employs TRBV5-5 and TRBJ1-2; 7 nucleotides line up with TRBD1. V was clipped by 4 bases and J by 4 bases; unmatched bases: 7. The CDR3 is made up of 14 amino acids. Germline V gene sequence: CDR1 SGHKS, CDR2 YYEKEE (reference sequence). CDR3 amino acids: CASSQTGASYGYTF. CDR3 nucleotide sequence: TGTGCCAGCAGCCAAACAGGGGCGAGCTATGGCTACACCTTC.

The chain combines TRBV7-8 with TRBJ2-3; 9 bases are shared with TRBD2. Trimming removed 5 bases from V and 8 bases from J; junction bases left unmatched: 14. The germline CDR1 and CDR2 sequences are SGHVS and FQNEAQ. The CDR3 totals 16 residues. DNA of the CDR3: TGTGCCAGCAGCACCCAAGCGGGAGGCCCGGGGGGTACGCAGTATTTT. Translation gives CASSTQAGGPGGTQYF.

The chain employs TRBV6-5 and TRBJ2-1; tentatively, D is TRBD2 (5 bases). V was trimmed by 6 bases and J by 1 base, leaving 10 bases between them. The CDR3 spans 14 residues. CDR1 and CDR2 from the germline V gene are MNHEY and SVGAGI. The CDR3 DNA is TGTGCCAGCAGGAAGGAGGATTCCTACAATGAGCAGTTCTTC. Encoded protein: CASRKEDSYNEQFF.

The J gene is TRBJ2-1, the V gene TRBV7-3; a weak D match, TRBD1 (5 bases). Per the germline V gene, CDR1 is SGHTA and CDR2 is FQGTGA. V was clipped by 1 base and J by 4 bases, with 8 bases between them. CDR3 length: 14 amino acids. The CDR3 here is CASSLNGAYNEQFF. CDR3 nucleotide sequence: TGTGCCAGCAGCTTAAATGGGGCGTACAATGAGCAGTTCTTC. Based on the CDR3 plus reference TRBV7-3 and TRBJ2-1, the full variable domain is GAGVSQTPSNKVTEKGKYVELRCDPISGHTALYWYRQSLGQGPEFLIYFQGTGAADDSGLPNDRFFAVRPEGSVSTLKIQRTERGDSAVYLCASSLNGAYNEQFFGPGTRLTVL.